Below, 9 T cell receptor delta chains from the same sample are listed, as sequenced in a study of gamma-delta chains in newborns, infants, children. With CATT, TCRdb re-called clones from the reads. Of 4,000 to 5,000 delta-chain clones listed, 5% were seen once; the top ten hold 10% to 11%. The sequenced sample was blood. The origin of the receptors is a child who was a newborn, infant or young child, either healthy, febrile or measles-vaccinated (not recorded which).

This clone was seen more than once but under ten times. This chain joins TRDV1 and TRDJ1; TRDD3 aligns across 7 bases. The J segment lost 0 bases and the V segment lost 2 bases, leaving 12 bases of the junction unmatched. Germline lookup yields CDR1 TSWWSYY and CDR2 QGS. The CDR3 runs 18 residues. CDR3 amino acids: CALGEALLGNMYTDKLIF. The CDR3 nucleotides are TGTGCTCTTGGGGAAGCCTTACTGGGGAATATGTACACCGATAAACTCATCTTT.

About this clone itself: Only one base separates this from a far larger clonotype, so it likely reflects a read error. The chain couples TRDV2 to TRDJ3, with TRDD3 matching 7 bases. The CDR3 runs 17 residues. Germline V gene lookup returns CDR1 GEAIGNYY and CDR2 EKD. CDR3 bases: TGTGCCTGTGACACCTGGGGGAGCTCCTGGGACGCCCGACAGATGTTTTTC. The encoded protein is CACDTWGSSWDARQMFF.

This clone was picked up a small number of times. CDR3 bases: TGTGCCTGTGGCGCAATACTGGGGGATATGAGCTCCTGGGACACCCGACAGATGTTTTTC. This codes for CACGAILGDMSSWDTRQMFF. The chain joins TRDV2 to TRDJ3; 11 nucleotides match TRDD3. The CDR3 covers 20 residues. CDR1 is GEAIGNYY, CDR2 EKD, per germline. Trimming cost V 5 bases and J 0 bases; bases outside gene matches: 11.

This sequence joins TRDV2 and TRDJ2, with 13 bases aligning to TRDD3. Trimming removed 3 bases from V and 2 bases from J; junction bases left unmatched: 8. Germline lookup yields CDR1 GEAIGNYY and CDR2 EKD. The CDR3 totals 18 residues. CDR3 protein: CACDSLLGDTRLTAQLFF. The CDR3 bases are TGTGCCTGTGACTCACTACTGGGGGATACGCGATTGACAGCACAACTCTTCTTT.

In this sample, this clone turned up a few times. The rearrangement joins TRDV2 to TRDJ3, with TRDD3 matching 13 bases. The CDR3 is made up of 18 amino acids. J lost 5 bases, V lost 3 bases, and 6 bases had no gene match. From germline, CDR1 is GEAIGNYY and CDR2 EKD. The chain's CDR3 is CACDVLGDTTRDTRQMFF. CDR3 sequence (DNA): TGTGCCTGTGACGTACTGGGGGATACGACCCGGGACACCCGACAGATGTTTTTC.

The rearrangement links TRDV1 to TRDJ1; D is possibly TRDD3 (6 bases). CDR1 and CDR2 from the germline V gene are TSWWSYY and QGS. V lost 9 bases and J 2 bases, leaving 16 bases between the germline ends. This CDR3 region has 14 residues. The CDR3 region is CALLLGGRTDKLIF. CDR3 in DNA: TGTGCTCTCCTACTGGGTGGGCGGACCGATAAACTCATCTTT.

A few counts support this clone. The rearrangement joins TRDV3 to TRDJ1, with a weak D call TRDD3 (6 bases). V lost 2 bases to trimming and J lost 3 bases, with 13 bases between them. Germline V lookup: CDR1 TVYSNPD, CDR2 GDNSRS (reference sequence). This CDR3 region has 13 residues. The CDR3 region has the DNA TGTGCCTTTCTTCCGATACGGTCCGATAAACTCATCTTT. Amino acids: CAFLPIRSDKLIF.

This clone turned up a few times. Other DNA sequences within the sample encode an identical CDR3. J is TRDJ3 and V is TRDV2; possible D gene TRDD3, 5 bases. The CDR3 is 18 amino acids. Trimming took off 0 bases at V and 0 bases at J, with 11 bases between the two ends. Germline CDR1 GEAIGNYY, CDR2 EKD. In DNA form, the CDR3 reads TGTGCCTGTGACACCGGGGGTCCGAGCTCCTGGGACACCCGACAGATGTTTTTC. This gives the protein CACDTGGPSSWDTRQMFF.

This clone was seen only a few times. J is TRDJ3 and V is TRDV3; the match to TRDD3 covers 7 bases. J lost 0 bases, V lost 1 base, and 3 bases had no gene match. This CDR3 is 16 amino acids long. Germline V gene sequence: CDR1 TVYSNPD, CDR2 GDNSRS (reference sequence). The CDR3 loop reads CAFTGDGSWDTRQMFF. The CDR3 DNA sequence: TGTGCCTTTACGGGGGATGGCTCCTGGGACACCCGACAGATGTTTTTC.